This T cell receptor (beta chain) derives from a study of blood T cells in healthy people across ages. Study-wide results and caveats: It was not possible, with unsorted PBMCs, to conclusively compare naive and antigen-experienced cells. Higher diversity and more naive CD4+ cells were features of long-lived donors, compared to aged donors.

Together with a sample-barcoded 5' primer, a J-beta primer mix was included in a second PCR lasting 7 to 11 cycles. Sequencing of every sample gave 2.5 million or more CDR3-containing paired-end reads. In TCRdb, the 5' RACE reads were re-called with MiXCR into one record per CDR3 protein. The table records about 650,000 distinct CDR3 sequences, about 30% of them present only once. Deletions cut 2 bases from V and 7 bases from J, with 12 bases between. Germline CDR1 MNHEY, CDR2 SMNVEV (reference sequence). This CDR3 has 14 residues. This clonotype was seen at least ten times. No antigen is known for it.

The rearrangement links TRBV27 to TRBJ2-1, with D possibly being TRBD2 (5 bases). Sequencing was performed on blood. This receptor was taken from a woman of 80 years or more in good health. The CDR3 loop reads CASSLPLRGNEQFF. The CDR3 coding sequence is TGTGCCAGCAGTTTACCCTTGCGAGGGAATGAGCAGTTCTTC.